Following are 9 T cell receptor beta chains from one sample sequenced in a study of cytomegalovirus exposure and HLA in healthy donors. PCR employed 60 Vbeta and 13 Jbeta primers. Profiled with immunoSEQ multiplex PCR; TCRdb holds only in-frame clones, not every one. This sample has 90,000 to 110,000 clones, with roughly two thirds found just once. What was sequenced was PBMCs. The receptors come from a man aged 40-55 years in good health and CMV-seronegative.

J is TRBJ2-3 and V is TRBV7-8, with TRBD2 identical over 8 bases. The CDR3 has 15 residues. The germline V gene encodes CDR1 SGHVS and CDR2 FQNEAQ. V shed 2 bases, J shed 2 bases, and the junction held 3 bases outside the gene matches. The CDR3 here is CASSLTGLDTDTQYF. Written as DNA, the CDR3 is TGTGCCAGCAGCTTAACGGGACTAGACACAGATACGCAGTATTTT.

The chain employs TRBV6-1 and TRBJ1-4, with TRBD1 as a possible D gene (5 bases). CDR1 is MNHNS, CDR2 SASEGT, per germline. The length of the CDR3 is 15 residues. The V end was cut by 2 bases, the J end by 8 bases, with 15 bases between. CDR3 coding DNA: TGTGCCAGCAGTGAAAGACCAGGGATGCCCGAAAAACTGTTTTTT. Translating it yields CASSERPGMPEKLFF.

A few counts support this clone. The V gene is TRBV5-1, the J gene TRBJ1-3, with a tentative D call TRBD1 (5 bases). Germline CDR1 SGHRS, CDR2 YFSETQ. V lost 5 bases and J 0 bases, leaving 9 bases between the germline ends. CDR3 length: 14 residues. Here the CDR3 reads CASSSQGSGNTIYF. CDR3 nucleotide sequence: TGCGCCAGCAGTTCCCAGGGCTCTGGAAACACCATATATTTT.

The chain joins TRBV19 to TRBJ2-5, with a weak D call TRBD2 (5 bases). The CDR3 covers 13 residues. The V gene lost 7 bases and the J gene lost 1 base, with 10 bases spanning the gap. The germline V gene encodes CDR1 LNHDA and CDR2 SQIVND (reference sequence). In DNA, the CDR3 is TGTGCCAGTAAGAGGGCAGGCCAAGAGACCCAGTACTTC. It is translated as CASKRAGQETQYF.

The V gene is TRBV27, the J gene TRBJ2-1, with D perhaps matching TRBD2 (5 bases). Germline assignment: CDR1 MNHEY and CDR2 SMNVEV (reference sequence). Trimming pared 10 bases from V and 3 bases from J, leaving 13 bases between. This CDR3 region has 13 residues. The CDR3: CANSLGIYNEQFF. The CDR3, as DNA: TGTGCCAACAGCCTCGGGATCTACAATGAGCAGTTCTTC.

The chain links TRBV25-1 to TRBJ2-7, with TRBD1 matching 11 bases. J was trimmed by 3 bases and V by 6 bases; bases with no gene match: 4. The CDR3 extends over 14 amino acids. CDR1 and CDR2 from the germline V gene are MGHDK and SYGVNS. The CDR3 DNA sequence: TGTGCCAGCAGCGCCGGGACAGGGGGCTACGAGCAGTACTTC. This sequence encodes CASSAGTGGYEQYF.

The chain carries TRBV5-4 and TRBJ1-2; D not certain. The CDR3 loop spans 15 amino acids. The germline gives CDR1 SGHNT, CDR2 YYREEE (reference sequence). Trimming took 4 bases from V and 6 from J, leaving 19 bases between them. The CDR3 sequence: CASSQRGSSRDGYTF. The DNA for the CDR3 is TGTGCCAGCAGCCAACGAGGGTCCAGTCGGGATGGCTACACCTTC.

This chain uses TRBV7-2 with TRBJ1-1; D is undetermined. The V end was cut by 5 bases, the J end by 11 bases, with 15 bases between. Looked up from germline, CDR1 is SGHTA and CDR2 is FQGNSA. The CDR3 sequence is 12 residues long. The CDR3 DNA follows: TGTGCCAGCAGCCAGAGGAGGAGCGGGGCTTTCTTT. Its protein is CASSQRRSGAFF.

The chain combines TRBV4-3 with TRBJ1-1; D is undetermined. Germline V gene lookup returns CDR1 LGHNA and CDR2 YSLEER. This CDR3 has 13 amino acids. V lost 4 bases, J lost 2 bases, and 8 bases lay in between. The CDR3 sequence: CASSRGSNTEAFF. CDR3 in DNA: TGCGCCAGCAGCCGCGGATCCAACACTGAAGCTTTCTTT.